This T cell receptor (beta chain) was recovered during a study of early T cells in non-severe SARS-CoV-2 infection. The CDR3 runs 12 residues. Germline-derived CDR1 and CDR2 are WNHNN and SYGVQD (reference sequence). V lost 5 bases and J lost 3, with 7 bases in between. A single record per CDR3 protein comes from TCRdb applying MiXCR to the 5' RACE reads. The sample has around 99,000 distinct CDR3 sequences, around 10% seen once; the top ten hold under 9%. This clonotype showed up many times. The receptor was derived from an adult who was a healthcare worker with PCR-confirmed SARS-CoV-2 infection or an uninfected control (not recorded which). Sequencing input: whole blood. The chain uses TRBV10-1 and TRBJ1-1, with D uncertain. The CDR3 region is CASSRRDTEAFF. CDR3 sequence (DNA): TGCGCCAGCAGTAGACGGGACACTGAAGCTTTCTTT.